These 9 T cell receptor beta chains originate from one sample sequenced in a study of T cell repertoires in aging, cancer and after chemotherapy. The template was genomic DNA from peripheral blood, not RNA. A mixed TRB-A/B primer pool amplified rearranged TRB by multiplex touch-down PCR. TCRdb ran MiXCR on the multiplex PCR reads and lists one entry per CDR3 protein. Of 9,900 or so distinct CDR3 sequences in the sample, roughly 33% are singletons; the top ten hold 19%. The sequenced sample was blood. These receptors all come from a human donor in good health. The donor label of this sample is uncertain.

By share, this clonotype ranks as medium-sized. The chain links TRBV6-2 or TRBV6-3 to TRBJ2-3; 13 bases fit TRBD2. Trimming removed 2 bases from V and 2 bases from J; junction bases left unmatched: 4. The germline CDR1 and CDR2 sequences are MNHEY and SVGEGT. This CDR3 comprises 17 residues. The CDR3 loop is CASSYETSGRHTDTQYF. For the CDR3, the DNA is TGTGCCAGCAGTTACGAGACTAGCGGGAGGCACACAGATACGCAGTATTTT.

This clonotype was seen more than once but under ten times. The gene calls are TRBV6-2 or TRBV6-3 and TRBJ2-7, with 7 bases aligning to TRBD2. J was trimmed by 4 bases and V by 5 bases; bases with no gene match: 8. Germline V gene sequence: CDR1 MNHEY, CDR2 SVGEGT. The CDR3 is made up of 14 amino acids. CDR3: CASSIRGERYEQYF. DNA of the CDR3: TGTGCCAGCAGTATCCGGGGGGAGCGGTACGAGCAGTACTTC.

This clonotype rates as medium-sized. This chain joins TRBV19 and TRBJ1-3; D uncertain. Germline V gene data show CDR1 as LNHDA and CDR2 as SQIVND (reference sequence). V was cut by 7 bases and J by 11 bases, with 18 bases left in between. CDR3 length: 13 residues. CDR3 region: CASTNPGWDAIYF. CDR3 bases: TGTGCCAGTACCAACCCGGGGTGGGATGCCATATATTTT.

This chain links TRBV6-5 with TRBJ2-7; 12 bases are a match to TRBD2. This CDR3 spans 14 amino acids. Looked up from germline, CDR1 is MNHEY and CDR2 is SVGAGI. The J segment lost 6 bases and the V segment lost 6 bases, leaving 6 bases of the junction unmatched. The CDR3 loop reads CASRPTSGGTEQYF. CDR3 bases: TGTGCCAGCAGACCGACTAGCGGGGGCACCGAGCAGTACTTC.

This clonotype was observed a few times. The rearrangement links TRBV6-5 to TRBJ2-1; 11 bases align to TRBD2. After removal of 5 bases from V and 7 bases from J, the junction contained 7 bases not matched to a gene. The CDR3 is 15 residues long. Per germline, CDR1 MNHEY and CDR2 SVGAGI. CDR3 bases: TGTGCCAGCAGTGGGGGACTAGCGGTAGGGAATGAGCAGTTCTTC. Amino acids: CASSGGLAVGNEQFF.

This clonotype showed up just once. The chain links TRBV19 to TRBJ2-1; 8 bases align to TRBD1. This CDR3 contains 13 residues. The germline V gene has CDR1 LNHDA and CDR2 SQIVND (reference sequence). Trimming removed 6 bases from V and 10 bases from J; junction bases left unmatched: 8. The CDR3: CASSHQGAVEQFF. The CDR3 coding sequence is TGTGCCAGTAGCCACCAGGGGGCTGTGGAGCAGTTCTTC.

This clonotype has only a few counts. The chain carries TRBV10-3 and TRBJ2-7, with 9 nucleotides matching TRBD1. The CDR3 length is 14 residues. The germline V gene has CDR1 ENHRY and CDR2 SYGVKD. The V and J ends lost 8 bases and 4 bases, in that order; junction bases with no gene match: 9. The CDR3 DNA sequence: TGTGCCATCTCGGCCGGGACAGGGAGATACGAGCAGTACTTC. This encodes CAISAGTGRYEQYF.

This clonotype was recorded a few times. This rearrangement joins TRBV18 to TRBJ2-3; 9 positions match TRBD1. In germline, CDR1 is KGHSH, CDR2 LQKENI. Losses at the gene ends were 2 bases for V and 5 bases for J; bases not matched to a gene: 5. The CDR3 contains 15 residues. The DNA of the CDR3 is TGTGCCAGCTCACCAAACAGGGGGCGCGGAGATACGCAGTATTTT. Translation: CASSPNRGRGDTQYF.

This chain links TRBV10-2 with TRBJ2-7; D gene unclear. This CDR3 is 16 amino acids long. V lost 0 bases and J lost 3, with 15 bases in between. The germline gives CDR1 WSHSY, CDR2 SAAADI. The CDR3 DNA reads TGCGCCAGCAGTGAGTCCGGGCCGGCATACAACTACGAGCAGTACTTC. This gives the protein CASSESGPAYNYEQYF.